What follows is one T cell receptor beta chain and its context. Its antigen is unknown. The investigators reverse transcribed all of the isolated RNA, so they sequenced expressed TCRB transcripts. Profiled with immunoSEQ multiplex PCR; TCRdb holds only in-frame clones, not every one. The sample yields under 950,000 clones, 17% seen once. Stem cell-like memory, regulatory, central memory and naive CD4+ cells were sorted via CD45RO/CCR7/CD25/CD127/CD95/CD27. This sample stems from a study of beta chain features in type 1 diabetes. Whole-study findings and limits: PCR, the amplification step, might favor shorter templates, equally in patients and controls. Compared with healthy donors, patients appeared to share more similar naive, central memory and regulatory TCRB repertoires. A definitive answer on HLA type influencing TCRB rearrangement was not reached here.

The sequence was collected from a woman in her late teens or twenties in good health. Sequences were obtained from naive CD4+ T cells from blood.

CDR3 in amino acids: CASSQVGLAKDTQYF. CDR3 DNA sequence: TGCGCCAGCAGCCAAGTCGGCCTAGCCAAAGATACGCAGTATTTT. The chain combines TRBV4-1 with TRBJ2-3, with a tentative D call TRBD2 (5 bases). The germline CDR1 and CDR2 sequences are MGHRA and YSYEKL. The length of the CDR3 is 15 residues. With 1 base removed from V and 5 bases from J, the gap between germline ends came to 13 bases.